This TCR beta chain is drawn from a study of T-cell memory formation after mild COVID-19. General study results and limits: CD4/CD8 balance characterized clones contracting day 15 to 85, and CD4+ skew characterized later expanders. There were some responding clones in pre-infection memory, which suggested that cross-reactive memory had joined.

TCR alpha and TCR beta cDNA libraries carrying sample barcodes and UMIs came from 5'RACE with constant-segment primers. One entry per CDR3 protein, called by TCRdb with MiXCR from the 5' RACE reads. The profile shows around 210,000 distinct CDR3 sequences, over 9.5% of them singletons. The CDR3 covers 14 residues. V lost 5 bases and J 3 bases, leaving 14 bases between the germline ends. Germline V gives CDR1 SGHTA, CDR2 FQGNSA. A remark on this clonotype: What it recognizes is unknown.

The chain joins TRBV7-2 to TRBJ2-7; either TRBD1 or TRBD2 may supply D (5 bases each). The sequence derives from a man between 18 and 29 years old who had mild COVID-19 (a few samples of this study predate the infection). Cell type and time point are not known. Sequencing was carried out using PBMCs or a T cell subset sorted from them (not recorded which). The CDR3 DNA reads TGTGCCAGCAGCCCCCGAGGGACGGACTACGAGCAGTACTTC. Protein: CASSPRGTDYEQYF.